Each of the 29 T cell receptor beta chains below was sequenced from the same sample in a study of blood T cell repertoires in COVID-19. TCRdb's table, derived via immunoSEQ multiplex PCR, lists solely in-frame clones and lacks some. This table has 200,000 or so clones, 80% to 90% appearing once. The sample consisted of peripheral blood. The source is a woman aged 80 or older with COVID-19, enrolled during active disease.

This rearrangement joins TRBV10-3 to TRBJ2-1; D gene uncertain. The CDR3 has 13 amino acids. V lost 11 bases and J 6 bases, leaving 17 bases between the germline ends. Germline V lookup: CDR1 ENHRY, CDR2 SYGVKD. As DNA, the CDR3 is TGTGCCTCAGCCGTGGGCTCTCCCAATGAGCAGTTCTTC. Translation gives CASAVGSPNEQFF.

The J gene is TRBJ1-2, the V gene TRBV4-1; no definite D call. CDR1 and CDR2 from the germline V gene are MGHRA and YSYEKL. V gave up 2 bases and J gave up 6 bases, with 10 bases separating them. This CDR3 is 13 amino acids long. Here the CDR3 DNA reads TGCGCCAGCAGCCAAATTACCGGGGATGGCTACACCTTC. It yields the protein CASSQITGDGYTF.

This clone was recorded once. This chain links TRBV5-1 with TRBJ2-1, with TRBD2 matching 12 bases. Germline V gene lookup returns CDR1 SGHRS and CDR2 YFSETQ. V lost 0 bases, J lost 4 bases, and 2 bases stayed unmatched. The CDR3 is 16 residues long. This CDR3 is CASSLAGTSGYNEQFF. As DNA, the CDR3 is TGCGCCAGCAGCTTGGCAGGGACTAGCGGGTACAATGAGCAGTTCTTC.

The chain is built from TRBV7-6 and TRBJ1-1; possible D gene TRBD1, 5 bases. CDR1 SGHVS and CDR2 FNYEAQ come from the germline V gene. The V and J ends lost 0 bases and 2 bases respectively, with 7 bases between them. This CDR3 region has 14 residues. The CDR3 bases are TGTGCCAGCAGCTTAGCCGGGGGTAACACTGAAGCTTTCTTT. Its protein is CASSLAGGNTEAFF.

V usage is TRBV19 and J usage is TRBJ2-1, with 10 nucleotides matching TRBD2. CDR3 length equals 14 residues. V was clipped by 11 bases and J by 5 bases; unmatched bases: 9. Germline V gene data show CDR1 as LNHDA and CDR2 as SQIVND (reference sequence). CDR3 sequence (DNA): TGTGCCGCCAGAGCGGGAGGGTTGAACAATGAGCAGTTCTTC. This translates into CAARAGGLNNEQFF. Based on the CDR3 plus reference TRBV19 and TRBJ2-1, the full variable domain is DGGITQSPKYLFRKEGQNVTLSCEQNLNHDAMYWYRQDPGQGLRLIYYSQIVNDFQKGDIAEGYSVSREKKESFPLTVTSAQKNPTAFYLCAARAGGLNNEQFFGPGTRLTVL.

This clone has only one observation. CDR3 sequence (DNA): TGTGCCAGCAACAGGGGGGGATTCACTGAAGCTTTCTTT. It specifies CASNRGGFTEAFF. This chain connects TRBV5-8 to TRBJ1-1, with 8 bases that match TRBD1. The CDR3 loop spans 13 amino acids. Germline lookup yields CDR1 SGHTS and CDR2 YDEGEE. V was clipped by 6 bases and J by 4 bases; unmatched bases: 5.

In this sample, this clone turned up many times. The rearrangement joins TRBV4-1 to TRBJ2-7, with 8 positions matching TRBD2. The CDR3 totals 14 residues. Trimming removed 4 bases from V and 2 bases from J; junction bases left unmatched: 4. CDR1 MGHRA and CDR2 YSYEKL come from the germline V gene. DNA for the CDR3: TGCGCCAGCAGCCTGACTAGCGCCACCTACGAGCAGTACTTC. Translation gives CASSLTSATYEQYF.

This sequence joins TRBV14 and TRBJ2-1, with 8 bases lining up with TRBD2. The germline V gene has CDR1 SGHDN and CDR2 FVKESK. The CDR3 is 16 residues long. J was trimmed by 5 bases and V by 4 bases; bases with no gene match: 10. CDR3 loop: CASSPPAGSGNNEQFF. For the CDR3, the DNA is TGTGCCAGCAGCCCTCCCGCGGGTAGCGGGAACAATGAGCAGTTCTTC. The variable domain in full, with the rest retrieved from reference TRBV14 and TRBJ2-1, is EAGVTQFPSHSVIEKGQTVTLRCDPISGHDNLYWYRRVMGKEIKFLLHFVKESKQDESGMPNNRFLAERTGGTYSTLKVQPAELEDSGVYFCASSPPAGSGNNEQFFGPGTRLTVL.

The rearrangement links TRBV4-1 to TRBJ1-3; D gene ambiguous. V lost 4 bases and J lost 8, with 12 bases in between. The CDR3 consists of 13 residues. Germline CDR1 reads MGHRA; CDR2 reads YSYEKL. The chain's CDR3 is CASSPRALDTIYF. In DNA form, the CDR3 reads TGCGCCAGCAGCCCGCGGGCCCTGGACACCATATATTTT.

This chain uses TRBV28 with TRBJ2-7; TRBD1 agrees at 10 bases. Germline CDR1 reads MDHEN; CDR2 reads SYDVKM. The length of the CDR3 is 13 residues. Trimming removed 9 bases from V and 3 bases from J; junction bases left unmatched: 5. The CDR3 DNA reads as TGTGCCAGTGGGGACAGGGGTTACTACGAGCAGTACTTC. This gives the protein CASGDRGYYEQYF.

CDR3 region: CASSPGLAPLEQYF. In nucleotides, the CDR3 is TGTGCCAGCAGTCCGGGACTAGCGCCCTTGGAGCAGTACTTC. The J gene is TRBJ2-7, the V gene TRBV6-5; TRBD2 aligns across 10 bases. The CDR3 is 14 residues long. V trimming: 5 bases; J trimming: 7 bases; junction bases outside the gene matches: 8. Germline V gene data show CDR1 as MNHEY and CDR2 as SVGAGI.

The V and J genes are TRBV6-5 and TRBJ2-7; no clear D. The CDR3 sequence is 13 residues long. Germline values: CDR1 MNHEY, CDR2 SVGAGI. Trimming shortened V by 6 bases and J by 4 bases, and 13 bases separated the two germline ends. The CDR3 coding sequence is TGTGCCAGCAGCTCGTCTAGTGGTTACGAGCAGTACTTC. Protein product: CASSSSSGYEQYF.

J is TRBJ1-1 and V is TRBV30; 7 positions match TRBD1. Looked up from germline, CDR1 is GTSNPN and CDR2 is SVGIG (reference sequence). The CDR3 is 19 residues long. V gave up 0 bases and J gave up 6 bases; unmatched junction bases: 22. CDR3 nucleotide sequence: TGTGCCTGGAGTGTTTTTGACCCCTATTGGCAGGGGGTCAGTGCTGAAGCTTTCTTT. Residues: CAWSVFDPYWQGVSAEAFF.

The J gene is TRBJ2-3, the V gene TRBV7-8; 10 nucleotides agree with TRBD2. The CDR3 has 16 residues. Losses at the gene ends were 5 bases for V and 5 bases for J; bases not matched to a gene: 10. Germline V gene data show CDR1 as SGHVS and CDR2 as FQNEAQ. The CDR3 loop is CASSASGGARVDTQYF. In nucleotides, the CDR3 is TGTGCCAGCAGCGCAAGCGGGGGGGCCAGAGTAGATACGCAGTATTTT.

This chain connects TRBV19 to TRBJ1-5, with D possibly being TRBD1 (5 bases). The length of the CDR3 is 19 residues. Germline values: CDR1 LNHDA, CDR2 SQIVND (reference sequence). The V gene lost 2 bases and the J gene lost 0 bases, with 20 bases spanning the gap. The CDR3 reads CASSIQGGQSGYSNQPQHF. The CDR3, as DNA: TGTGCCAGTAGTATACAGGGAGGACAATCAGGATATAGCAATCAGCCCCAGCATTTT.

The chain joins TRBV12-2 to TRBJ2-3; TRBD2 reflects the table's D call only, with no check against the DNA. TRBV12-2 is deemed a pseudogene. The CDR3 covers 15 residues. The CDR3 DNA follows: TGTGCAAGTCGCCCCCCCCGCGGGGAGTTAGATACGCAGTATTTT. This codes for CASRPPRGELDTQYF.

This chain connects TRBV7-9 to TRBJ2-3, with no clear D. The V and J ends lost 11 bases and 1 base respectively, with 16 bases between them. This CDR3 is built from 14 residues. Germline loops: CDR1 SEHNR, CDR2 FQNEAQ (reference sequence). As DNA, the CDR3 is TGTGCCCTAGTTTCGCTAGATCGCACAGATACGCAGTATTTT. This translates into CALVSLDRTDTQYF.

The chain uses TRBV11-2 and TRBJ1-1; a weak D match, TRBD1 (6 bases). Trimming pared 6 bases from V and 0 bases from J, leaving 11 bases between. This CDR3 is 14 amino acids long. CDR1 and CDR2 from the germline V gene are SGHAT and FQNNGV. For the CDR3, the DNA is TGTGCCAGCAGTCAGTGGGACATGAACACTGAAGCTTTCTTT. Translation gives CASSQWDMNTEAFF.

The chain uses TRBV24-1 and TRBJ2-1, with 8 bases lining up with TRBD2. The CDR3 has 14 amino acids. Per the germline V gene, CDR1 is KGHDR and CDR2 is SFDVKD. V shed 7 bases, J shed 7 bases, and the junction held 8 bases outside the gene matches. CDR3 sequence (DNA): TGTGCCACCAGCGAAAGCGGGAGATGGAATGAGCAGTTCTTC. Translation gives CATSESGRWNEQFF.

The chain employs TRBV7-9 and TRBJ2-3, with TRBD2 matching 9 bases. Germline V CDR1 and CDR2: SEHNR, FQNEAQ (reference sequence). The V segment lost 0 bases and the J segment 2 bases; nucleotides outside the gene matches: 6. The CDR3 consists of 17 residues. The CDR3 nucleotides are TGTGCCAGCAGCTTAGCGCGTAGCGGGAGAGACACAGATACGCAGTATTTT. Protein: CASSLARSGRDTDTQYF.

Here the CDR3 DNA reads TGTGCCAGCTCACCACCGACTAGCGGTGGGTCAGATACGCAGTATTTT. This encodes CASSPPTSGGSDTQYF. The chain uses TRBV18 and TRBJ2-3; 9 bases agree with TRBD2. After removal of 0 bases from V and 4 bases from J, the junction contained 5 bases not matched to a gene. The CDR3 is made up of 16 amino acids. CDR1 is KGHSH and CDR2 is LQKENI in the germline V gene.

V gene TRBV7-6 combines with J gene TRBJ2-1; 8 bases match TRBD1. The germline gives CDR1 SGHVS, CDR2 FNYEAQ. V was clipped by 6 bases and J by 9 bases; unmatched bases: 7. This CDR3 has 13 residues. The CDR3 spells CASRRTGGGEQFF. The CDR3 DNA reads TGTGCCAGCAGAAGAACAGGGGGTGGTGAGCAGTTCTTC.

The rearrangement links TRBV7-6 to TRBJ2-2, with 8 bases lining up with TRBD2. CDR1 and CDR2 (germline): SGHVS, FNYEAQ. Unmatched junction bases numbered 10, after V lost 3 bases and J lost 7 bases. This CDR3 spans 16 amino acids. CDR3: CASSFAPGGPGGELFF. Here the CDR3 DNA reads TGTGCCAGCAGCTTCGCCCCGGGAGGGCCGGGCGGGGAGCTGTTTTTT.

V usage is TRBV9 and J usage is TRBJ1-6; TRBD1 might be the D (5 bases). The CDR3 spans 14 residues. The V gene lost 7 bases and the J gene lost 6 bases, with 14 bases spanning the gap. Looked up from germline, CDR1 is SGDLS and CDR2 is YYNGEE. CDR3 in amino acids: CASSGRGPNSPLHF. The CDR3 DNA is TGTGCCAGCTCGGGGAGGGGACCTAATTCACCCCTCCACTTT.

This sequence joins TRBV5-5 and TRBJ1-3; D call uncertain. V lost 2 bases and J 2 bases, leaving 14 bases between the germline ends. The germline gives CDR1 SGHKS, CDR2 YYEKEE (reference sequence). The CDR3 contains 16 residues. The CDR3 nucleotides read TGTGCCAGCAGCTTAAAATTGGCGGGCACTGGAAACACCATATATTTT. This gives the protein CASSLKLAGTGNTIYF.

The V and J genes are TRBV6-5 and TRBJ2-3; TRBD1 matches at 7 bases. This CDR3 region has 14 residues. V lost 6 bases to trimming and J lost 0 bases; unmatched junction nucleotides: 3. From germline, CDR1 is MNHEY and CDR2 SVGAGI. The CDR3 reads CASRGTASTDTQYF. DNA for the CDR3: TGTGCCAGCAGGGGGACAGCCAGCACAGATACGCAGTATTTT.

The genes are TRBV3-1 (or the pseudogene TRBV3-2) and TRBJ1-1; TRBD1 is a possible D gene (5 bases). Germline-derived CDR1 and CDR2 are LGHDT and YNNKEL (reference sequence). Between the trimmed V and J ends, which lost 0 bases and 8 bases, there was a span of 13 bases. This CDR3 spans 14 amino acids. The CDR3 sequence is CASSQEYKGREAFF. DNA of the CDR3: TGTGCCAGCAGCCAAGAGTATAAGGGGAGGGAAGCTTTCTTT.

The J gene is TRBJ1-2, the V gene TRBV9; no clear D gene. This CDR3 spans 15 amino acids. V was clipped by 1 base and J by 3 bases, with 13 bases between them. Germline CDR1 SGDLS, CDR2 YYNGEE. CDR3 nucleotide sequence: TGTGCCAGCAGCGTATCTTCATCAGGCTACTATGGCTACACCTTC. Translated: CASSVSSSGYYGYTF.

The V call is TRBV12-3 or TRBV12-4, the J call TRBJ1-4, with unresolved D. This CDR3 spans 12 amino acids. Trimming left V 2 bases short and J 6 bases short, with 4 bases between. The CDR3 region has the DNA TGTGCCAGCAGTTTAATCGATGAAAAACTGTTTTTT. Protein: CASSLIDEKLFF.